These 5 T cell receptor beta chains came from one sample sequenced in a study of cytomegalovirus exposure and HLA in healthy donors. The PCR made use of 60 Vbeta and 13 Jbeta primers. Assay used: immunoSEQ multiplex PCR; TCRdb lists only in-frame clones, some missing. The sample records under 150,000 clones, about four fifths being singletons. The sequenced sample was PBMCs. Receptors originate from a human donor in good health.

The rearrangement links TRBV29-1 to TRBJ2-6; D gene unclear. V shed 1 base and J shed 0 bases, with 7 bases lying between them. The CDR3 length is 15 residues. Germline V lookup: CDR1 SQVTM, CDR2 ANQGSEA. The chain's CDR3 is CSVEVFLSGANVLTF. As DNA, the CDR3 is TGCAGCGTTGAAGTGTTTCTCTCTGGGGCCAACGTCCTGACTTTC.

This chain connects TRBV4-2 to TRBJ2-7; D not resolved. CDR1 is LGHNA and CDR2 is YNFKEQ in the germline V gene. The V and J ends lost 0 bases and 2 bases respectively, with 14 bases between them. The CDR3 runs to 16 residues. CDR3 bases: TGTGCCAGCAGCCAAGATCTTGGGTCAGGAACCTACGAGCAGTACTTC. Translated, it gives CASSQDLGSGTYEQYF.

The rearrangement joins TRBV7-3 to TRBJ2-3; D possibly corresponds to TRBD2 (6 bases). This CDR3 is built from 15 residues. With 3 bases removed from V and 0 bases from J, the gap between germline ends came to 10 bases. The V gene's germline CDR1 is SGHTA and CDR2 FQGTGA. DNA for the CDR3: TGTGCCAGCAGCTTCACCGGGACTAGCACAGATACGCAGTATTTT. This translates into CASSFTGTSTDTQYF.

The V and J genes are TRBV6-6 and TRBJ1-3; 7 bases are a match to TRBD1. In germline, CDR1 is MNHNY, CDR2 SVGAGI (reference sequence). The V and J ends lost 8 bases and 8 bases, in that order; junction bases with no gene match: 12. There are 14 residues in the CDR3. In DNA form, the CDR3 reads TGTGCCAGCCGACACACCGGACAGGCCGACACCATATATTTT. Protein product: CASRHTGQADTIYF.

This clone has just one count. The chain has TRBV18 and TRBJ1-1; a possible D gene is TRBD1 (5 bases). Germline CDR1 KGHSH, CDR2 LQKENI. Trimming pared 3 bases from V and 1 base from J, leaving 15 bases between. CDR3 length equals 16 residues. The DNA of the CDR3 is TGTGCCAGCTCACCCGGGGGGGTCCCGAGGAACACTGAAGCTTTCTTT. Protein sequence: CASSPGGVPRNTEAFF. Supplemented by reference TRBV18 and TRBJ1-1, the full variable domain reads NAGVMQNPRHLVRRRGQEARLRCSPMKGHSHVYWYRQLPEEGLKFMVYLQKENIIDESGMPKERFSAEFPKEGPSILRIQQVVRGDSAAYFCASSPGGVPRNTEAFFGQGTRLTVV.